This is a list of T cell receptor beta chains from one sample in a study of cytomegalovirus exposure and HLA in healthy donors. Sequencing used immunoSEQ multiplex PCR; TCRdb keeps in-frame clones, though not all of them. This table has approximately 270,000 clones, roughly 90% appearing once. The sample was PBMCs. The receptors were gathered from a woman aged 18-35 years in good health and CMV-seronegative. The CDR3 runs from the conserved cysteine through the conserved F or W. A D gene is named only where the DNA matches it firmly. Clone size is not always given. Where it is, it says once, few, many or a class for expanded clones.

clone_size j_call d_call v_call cdr3_aa cdr3_nt
. TRBJ2-7 . TRBV19 CASSMASTYEQYF TGTGCCAGTAGTATGGCCAGTACCTACGAGCAGTACTTC
. TRBJ1-6 . TRBV6-5 CASSLLSSYNSPLHF TGTGCCAGCAGTTTATTGAGCTCCTATAATTCACCCCTCCACTTT
. TRBJ2-1 TRBD2 TRBV10-3 CAISDLAGGRNEQFF TGTGCCATCAGTGATTTAGCGGGGGGGAGGAATGAGCAGTTCTTC
. TRBJ2-1 . TRBV7-7 CASSFTGGLSYNEQFF TGTGCTAGCAGTTTCACGGGGGGCCTCTCCTACAATGAGCAGTTCTTC
. TRBJ2-7 . TRBV7-8 CASSPTAGGPLSGEQYF TGTGCCAGCAGCCCCACCGCGGGCGGGCCTCTGTCTGGGGAGCAGTACTTC
. TRBJ2-2 TRBD2 TRBV2 CASSDSGSKGGELFF TGTGCCAGCAGTGATAGCGGGTCAAAGGGCGGGGAGCTGTTTTTT
. TRBJ2-2 TRBD2 TRBV7-2 CASSLSGGSIMRELFF TGTGCCAGCAGCCTTAGCGGGGGGTCCATTATGAGGGAGCTGTTTTTT
. TRBJ1-2 . TRBV7-9 CASSTTSGFGYGYTF TGTGCCAGCAGCACAACTTCAGGATTCGGATATGGCTACACCTTC
. TRBJ2-7 . TRBV28 CASSFGDWSYEQYF TGTGCCAGCAGTTTCGGGGACTGGTCCTACGAGCAGTACTTC
. TRBJ2-1 TRBD1 TRBV5-1 CASSLSGQGPEQFF TGCGCCAGCAGCTTGTCGGGACAGGGTCCTGAGCAGTTCTTC
. TRBJ2-3 . TRBV19 CASSIGAGARSYAQYF TGTGCCAGTAGTATAGGGGCGGGGGCAAGGTCCTATGCGCAGTATTTT
. TRBJ1-1 . TRBV5-4 CASSFSSMNTEAFF TGTGCCAGCAGCTTCAGTAGCATGAACACTGAAGCTTTCTTT
once TRBJ1-4 . TRBV18 CASSETQVDEKLFF TGTGCCAGCTCAGAGACACAGGTCGATGAAAAACTGTTTTTT
. TRBJ2-7 TRBD1 TRBV10-3 CAISESVLGQGSYEQYF TGTGCCATCAGTGAGTCTGTATTGGGACAGGGGTCCTACGAGCAGTACTTC
. TRBJ2-1 . TRBV28 CASSLSLANNEQFF TGTGCCAGCAGTTTGAGTCTAGCAAACAATGAGCAGTTCTTC
. TRBJ2-2 . TRBV28 CASSLSRVTGELFF TGTGCCAGCAGTTTATCCCGGGTAACCGGGGAGCTGTTTTTT
. TRBJ2-5 TRBD2 TRBV30 CAWERGGSETQYF TGTGCCTGGGAGCGGGGGGGCTCGGAGACCCAGTACTTC
. TRBJ2-5 TRBD2 TRBV7-9 CASSSTSGGGETQYF TGTGCCAGCAGCTCCACTAGCGGGGGCGGGGAGACCCAGTACTTC
. TRBJ2-1 . TRBV7-6 CASSPHRNEQFF TGTGCCAGCAGCCCTCATAGAAATGAGCAGTTCTTC
few TRBJ1-2 TRBD1 TRBV5-1 CASSAGQGVSGYTF TGCGCCAGCAGCGCGGGACAGGGGGTATCAGGCTACACCTTC
. TRBJ2-3 TRBD2 TRBV4-1 CASSPLAGVGTDTQYF TGCGCCAGCAGCCCCCTAGCGGGGGTAGGCACAGATACGCAGTATTTT
once TRBJ2-1 . TRBV6-5 CASSPVINEQFF TGTGCCAGCAGCCCAGTTATTAATGAGCAGTTCTTC
. TRBJ2-5 TRBD2 TRBV4-2 CASSPGGKETQYF TGTGCCAGCAGCCCCGGGGGGAAAGAGACCCAGTACTTC
. TRBJ2-3 TRBD2 TRBV19 CASRLAGGNTDTQYF TGTGCCAGTAGACTAGCGGGGGGAAACACAGATACGCAGTATTTT
. TRBJ2-2 TRBD1 TRBV30 CAGGGQGAVTGELFF TGTGCCGGAGGGGGGCAGGGGGCGGTCACCGGGGAGCTGTTTTTT
. TRBJ1-6 TRBD1 TRBV6-4 CASRGTGGSDSPLHF TGTGCCAGCAGGGGCACAGGGGGCTCTGATTCACCCCTCCACTTT